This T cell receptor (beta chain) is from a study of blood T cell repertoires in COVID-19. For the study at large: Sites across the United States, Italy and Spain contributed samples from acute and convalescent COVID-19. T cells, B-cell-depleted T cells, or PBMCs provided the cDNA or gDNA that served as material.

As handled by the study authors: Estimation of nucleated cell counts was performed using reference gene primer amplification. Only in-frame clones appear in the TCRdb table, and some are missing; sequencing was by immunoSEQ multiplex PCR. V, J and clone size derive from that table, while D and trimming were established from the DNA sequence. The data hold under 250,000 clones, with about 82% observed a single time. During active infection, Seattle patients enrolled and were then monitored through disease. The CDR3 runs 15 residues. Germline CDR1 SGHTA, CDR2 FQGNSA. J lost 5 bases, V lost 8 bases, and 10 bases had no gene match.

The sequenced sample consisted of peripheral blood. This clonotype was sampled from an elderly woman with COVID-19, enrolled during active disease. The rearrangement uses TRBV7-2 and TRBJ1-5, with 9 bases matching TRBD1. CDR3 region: CASRKEDRGDQPQHF. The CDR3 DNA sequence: TGTGCCAGCCGTAAGGAGGACAGGGGAGATCAGCCCCAGCATTTT.